This TCR beta chain was profiled in a study of immune cell composition in non-small cell lung cancer. Assay: immunoSEQ multiplex PCR; the TCRdb copy retains only in-frame clones and omits some. The sample yields 6,600 or so clones, more than 65% seen once. Turning to this clone: Its antigen is not identified.

Genomic DNA came from frozen unsorted single-cell suspensions. Whole-study findings and limits: Tumour TCR-beta clonality showed no significant link to smoking pack-years.

The CDR3 has 11 residues. CDR1 and CDR2 (germline): DFQATT, SNEGSKA (reference sequence). Specimen: lung tumor tissue. The V and J genes are TRBV20-1 and TRBJ1-1, with a possible D match to TRBD1 (6 bases). The receptor comes from a human donor with non-small cell lung cancer. This chain's CDR3 is CEWTANTEAFF. The CDR3 DNA reads as TGCGAATGGACAGCGAACACTGAAGCTTTCTTT.